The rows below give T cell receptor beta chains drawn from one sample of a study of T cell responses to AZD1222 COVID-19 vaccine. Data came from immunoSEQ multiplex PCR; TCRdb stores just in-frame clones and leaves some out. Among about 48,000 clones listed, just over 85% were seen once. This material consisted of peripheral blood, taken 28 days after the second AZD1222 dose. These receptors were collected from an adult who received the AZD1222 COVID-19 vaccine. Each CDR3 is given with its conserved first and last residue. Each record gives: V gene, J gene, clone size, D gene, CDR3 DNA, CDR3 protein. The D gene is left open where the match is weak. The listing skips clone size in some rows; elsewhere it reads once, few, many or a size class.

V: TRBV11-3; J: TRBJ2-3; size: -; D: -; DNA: TGTGCCAGCAGTGCCGGGACCCTATGGCGCACAGATACGCAGTATTTT; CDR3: CASSAGTLWRTDTQYF
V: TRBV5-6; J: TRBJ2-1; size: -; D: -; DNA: TGTGCCAGCAGAGCGGTTAGCTCCTACAATGAGCAGTTCTTC; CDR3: CASRAVSSYNEQFF
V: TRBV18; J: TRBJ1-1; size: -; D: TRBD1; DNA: TGTGCCAGCTCACCCGGACAGGACACTGAAGCTTTCTTT; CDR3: CASSPGQDTEAFF
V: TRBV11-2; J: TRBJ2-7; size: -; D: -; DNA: TGTGCCAGCACCCCTACAGGGTACGAGCAGTACTTC; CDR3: CASTPTGYEQYF
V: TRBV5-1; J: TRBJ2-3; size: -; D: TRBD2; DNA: TGCGCCAGCACCCAGGGGACTAGCGTCTCTAGCACAGATACGCAGTATTTT; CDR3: CASTQGTSVSSTDTQYF
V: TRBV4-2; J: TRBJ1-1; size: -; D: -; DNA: TGTGCCAGCAGCCAAGAAGGTGAGCCGGGTAAAGCTTTCTTT; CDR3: CASSQEGEPGKAFF
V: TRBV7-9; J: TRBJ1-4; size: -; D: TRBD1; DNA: TGTGCCAGCAGCCAGGGGACAGGGGGACTTAATGAAAAACTGTTTTTT; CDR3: CASSQGTGGLNEKLFF
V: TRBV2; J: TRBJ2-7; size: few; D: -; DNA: TGTGCCAGCATGGGCGCGCCGAAGTACGAGCAGTACTTC; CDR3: CASMGAPKYEQYF
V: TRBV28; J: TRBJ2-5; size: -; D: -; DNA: TGTGCCAGCAGACCCCAGGGGTCGGTGGAGACCCAGTACTTC; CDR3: CASRPQGSVETQYF
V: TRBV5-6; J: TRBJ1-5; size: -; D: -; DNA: TGTGCCAGCAGCTTGGTTTACGGTAGGGTGAATCAGCCCCAGCATTTT; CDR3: CASSLVYGRVNQPQHF
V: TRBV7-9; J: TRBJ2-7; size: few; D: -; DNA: TGTGCCAGCAGCTTAGGCGGGTTGGCCTACGAGCAGTACTTC; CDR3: CASSLGGLAYEQYF
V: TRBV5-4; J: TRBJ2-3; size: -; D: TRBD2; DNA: TGTGCCAGCAGCTCTCCGACTAGCGGCACAGATACGCAGTATTTT; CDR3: CASSSPTSGTDTQYF
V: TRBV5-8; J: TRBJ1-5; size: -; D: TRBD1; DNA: TGTGCCAGCAGGAGAATAGTTAGACAGGGGGGAAATCAGCCCCAGCATTTT; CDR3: CASRRIVRQGGNQPQHF
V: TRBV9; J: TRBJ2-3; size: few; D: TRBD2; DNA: TGTGCCAGCAGCGATTCCAGTCATCTGGCTAGCGGGAGTTGGGATACGCAGTATTTT; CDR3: CASSDSSHLASGSWDTQYF
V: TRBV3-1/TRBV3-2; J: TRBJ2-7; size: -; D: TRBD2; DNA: TGTGCCAGCAGCCAAGATCTAGGACTAGCGGGAAGGTACTACGAGCAGTACTTC; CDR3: CASSQDLGLAGRYYEQYF
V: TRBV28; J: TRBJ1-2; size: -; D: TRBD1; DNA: TGTGCCAGCGCGGGGGGAGACAGGGGCTATGGCTACACCTTC; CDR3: CASAGGDRGYGYTF
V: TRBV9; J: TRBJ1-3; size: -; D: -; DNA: TGTGCCAGCAGCGCCGGCGGGACCTCTGGAAACACCATATATTTT; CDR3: CASSAGGTSGNTIYF
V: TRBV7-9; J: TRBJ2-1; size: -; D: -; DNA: TGTGCCAGCAGCCCCGGGACTTCCAATGAGCAGTTCTTC; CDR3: CASSPGTSNEQFF
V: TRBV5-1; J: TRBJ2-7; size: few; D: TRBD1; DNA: TGCGCCAGCAGCTTGGCTTCGGACAGGAGCTACGAGCAGTACTTC; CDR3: CASSLASDRSYEQYF
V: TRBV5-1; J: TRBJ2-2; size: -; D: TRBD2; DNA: TGCGCCAGCAGCTTGGGGGGACTAGCGAACACCGGGGAGCTGTTTTTT; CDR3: CASSLGGLANTGELFF